Below, 8 T cell receptor beta chains from the same sample are listed, as sequenced in a study of T cell clonality in common variable immunodeficiency. Study-level points and caveats: Common variable immunodeficiency TCR beta sequences reportedly had fewer deletions and N-nucleotide insertions.

Their antigen targets remain unknown. Sequencing was performed with immunoSEQ multiplex PCR; in TCRdb, only in-frame clones are kept and a portion is missing. The sample offers about 28,000 clones and no singletons, the top ten holding 3.2%. The specimen sequenced was peripheral blood mononuclear cells. Source of these receptors: a human donor with common variable immunodeficiency.

About this clone: The CDR3 end lies 3 residues beyond the end of the read and is filled in from the germline J gene. The rearrangement joins TRBV10-2 to TRBJ1-1; D not certain. This CDR3 comprises 12 residues. The germline V and J ends were trimmed by 4 bases and 1 base, with 4 bases remaining between them. Germline assignment: CDR1 WSHSY and CDR2 SAAADI. The CDR3 DNA, read in part, is TGCGCCAGCAGTGCGGGGAACACTGAA. It encodes CASSAGNTE. The whole CDR3 sequence is CASSAGNTEAFF.

This clone was counted ten times or more. The read terminates 3 residues ahead of where the CDR3 ends, so the germline J gene completes it. The gene calls are TRBV29-1 and TRBJ1-3; D may be TRBD1 (5 bases). The CDR3 runs to 15 residues. Germline V gene data show CDR1 as SQVTM and CDR2 as ANQGSEA. Trimming took off 7 bases at V and 8 bases at J, with 24 bases between the two ends. CDR3 sequence reads: CSARPTGAPEDTIYF. The part of the CDR3 DNA that was read is TGCAGCGCCCGCCCCACAGGCGCCCCGGAGGACACC.

This clone was observed many times. With the read ending 3 residues before the CDR3 end, the germline J gene is used to fill in that end. The chain couples TRBV7-9 to TRBJ1-6; 9 bases line up with TRBD1. The V gene's germline CDR1 is SEHNR and CDR2 FQNEAQ (reference sequence). The CDR3 is made up of 15 amino acids. With 4 bases clipped from V and 8 bases from J, the junction kept 6 bases outside the gene matches. The CDR3 reads CASSSKGQGDSPLHF. The CDR3 DNA, read in part, is TGTGCCAGCAGCTCCAAGGGACAGGGTGATTCACCC.

This clone was seen repeatedly, ten times or more. The DNA ends 3 residues before the CDR3 does, and the rest of the CDR3 is filled in from the germline J gene. The V and J genes are TRBV20-1 and TRBJ2-1, with 7 bases fitting TRBD2. CDR3 length: 19 amino acids. The V gene's germline CDR1 is DFQATT and CDR2 SNEGSKA (reference sequence). The V segment lost 1 base and the J segment 0 bases; nucleotides outside the gene matches: 15. Here the CDR3 reads CSARADGLWDYASYNEQFF. The sequenced CDR3 bases are TGCAGTGCTAGAGCAGATGGACTCTGGGACTACGCCTCCTACAATGAG.

In its sample, this clone was seen many times. The sequenced fragment ends 3 residues before the CDR3 boundary, so the rest is inferred from the germline J gene. The chain couples TRBV27 to TRBJ2-3; possible D gene TRBD1, 5 bases. CDR1 MNHEY and CDR2 SMNVEV come from the germline V gene (reference sequence). V was cut by 5 bases and J by 5 bases, with 14 bases left in between. This CDR3 is built from 14 residues. CDR3 sequence: CASSVGAFGDTQYF. The part of the CDR3 DNA that was read is TGTGCCAGCAGTGTAGGGGCCTTCGGAGATACG.

This clone was observed a handful of times. The read stops 3 residues short of the end of the CDR3; the missing end is completed from the germline J gene. The rearrangement joins TRBV7-6 to TRBJ2-7; 8 bases are shared with TRBD2. Germline trimming cut 4 bases from V and 1 base from J; bases unmatched to any gene: 6. This CDR3 contains 15 residues. Germline V gene sequence: CDR1 SGHVS, CDR2 FNYEAQ. The DNA read from the CDR3 is TGTGCCAGCAGCTCTCCAGCGGGAGTATCCTACGAG. Its protein is CASSSPAGVSYE. The whole CDR3 protein reads CASSSPAGVSYEQYF.

This clone has ten or more counts. The read halts 3 residues ahead of the CDR3 end, with the missing end drawn from the germline J gene. The rearrangement uses TRBV23-1 and TRBJ1-3; D might be TRBD1 (6 bases). TRBV23-1 is flagged as an ORF with uncertain function. The CDR3 runs 15 residues. The sequenced part of the CDR3 DNA is TGCGCCAGCAGTCCTAGCGGAACAGGGTTATGGACC. It translates to CASSPSGTGLWT. In full, the CDR3 is CASSPSGTGLWTIYF.

This clone was counted at least ten times. The read is 3 residues too short to cover the CDR3 end, so that end is filled in from the germline J gene. The gene calls are TRBV5-4 and TRBJ2-3; possibly TRBD2 for D (6 bases). CDR3 length: 15 residues. Germline V gives CDR1 SGHNT, CDR2 YYREEE (reference sequence). The V end lost 0 bases, the J end lost 6 bases, and 14 bases lay between the germline ends. CDR3 amino acids: CASSLVAGMQDTQYF. The CDR3 DNA, read in part, is TGTGCCAGCAGCTTGGTGGCGGGAATGCAGGATACG.